This T cell receptor (beta chain) was identified during a study of blood T cell repertoires in COVID-19. The V segment lost 3 bases and the J segment 2 bases; nucleotides outside the gene matches: 7. Looked up from germline, CDR1 is ENHRY and CDR2 is SYGVKD. This CDR3 comprises 17 residues. Clones were read by immunoSEQ multiplex PCR, and TCRdb kept only the in-frame ones, dropping some. Of under 250,000 clones in the sample, 85% to 90% were seen once. Sequencing was carried out using peripheral blood. V is TRBV10-3 and J is TRBJ2-3; TRBD2 aligns across 11 bases. The TCR sequence derives from a man younger than 45 with COVID-19, enrolled during active disease. CDR3 residues: CAISEIKTSGDTDTQYF. DNA for the CDR3: TGTGCCATCAGTGAAATCAAGACTAGCGGGGACACAGATACGCAGTATTTT.